Here is one T cell receptor (beta chain) with its context. In this sample, this clonotype turned up many times. Its antigen has not been determined. No much larger clone exists at a distance of one base, and base qualities are not known. The sample belongs to a study of T cells in Graves' hyperthyroidism and ophthalmopathy (dated by TCRdb to about 2019). The study in broad terms: Peripheral blood was collected at initial diagnosis, before any treatment. To identify TCR V-J signatures that set the groups apart, the researchers used a discovery cohort of approximately 98 patients, made up of 40 to 45 with Graves' ophthalmopathy and approximately 57 with stable Graves' hyperthyroidism. Whether ophthalmopathy could be predicted prospectively was tested in an independent validation cohort made up of roughly 19 hyperthyroidism patients plus 17 patients who later progressed to ophthalmopathy. The 75 to 100 discovery patients were divided at random into training and test sets in a 7:3 ratio. In more than five Graves' hyperthyroidism patients, the study also compared T-cell repertoires from thyroid tissue with T-cell repertoires from blood. After sampling, hyperthyroidism patients received methimazole starting at 30 mg daily, and ophthalmopathy patients received high-dose intravenous methylprednisolone. TCR Vbeta CDR3 sequencing of 135 peripheral blood samples (fewer than 45 ophthalmopathy, about 80 hyperthyroidism and roughly 17 progressor patients) is reported in the paper.

V was cut back by 7 bases and J by 0 bases, leaving a gap of 21 bases between them. From the germline V gene, CDR1 is MDHEN and CDR2 is SYDVKM. The CDR3 has 18 amino acids, counting the end cysteine and phenylalanine. Here the CDR3 DNA is all that survives: 54 bases in frame from base 1. Ophthalmopathy patients had moderately to severely active disease, with a Clinical Activity Score of 3 or more, a NOSPECS grade of 4 or more, and a disease duration of less than 3 months. Patients with uncontrolled infections, other autoimmune diseases, pregnancy or lactation were excluded. Diagnoses were established on the basis of clinical symptoms, serum thyroxine and TRAb, thyroid ultrasound, and orbital computed tomography. PBMCs were separated from 10 ml of fresh peripheral blood using Ficoll-Paque density gradient centrifugation. Total RNA was extracted using Trizol reagent, and RNA quality was assessed on an Agilent 2100 Bioanalyzer.

Amplification of TCR beta CDR3 regions was carried out from RNA transcripts. A first-round RT-PCR of the TCR CDR3 used the HTBI primer set with the Qiagen OneStep RT-PCR kit. The libraries were constructed in a second round of multiplex PCR and then size-selected and purified. Libraries were sequenced paired-end with 100 bp reads on an Illumina HiSeq2000. The study's own analysis went as follows. SOAPnuke was used to process the raw data, with reads discarded if the reads contained adapters or uncalled bases, had a mean Phred below 15, or lacked an exact constant-primer or identifier match. High-quality paired reads were merged using COPE v1.2.5, and each unique nucleotide sequence was defined as a clonotype. MiTCR v1.1 was used to align the clonotypes against IMGT TRBV, TRBD and TRBJ reference segments. Only V-J combinations with frequency above 0.0001, covering about 99% of repertoires, were analysed. The TCS score was defined as the ratio of F50 (clonal expansion) to E x V (chaos), calculated using BLOSUM62-based TCRdist between CDR3 peptides within each V-J. Welch's t-statistics and random forest reduced around 510 V-J features to roughly 13, which were used in a naive Bayes classifier (R e1071). TCRdb reworked the public reads: Q25 trimming with fastp, MiXCR clone assembly, productive beta chains retained. Every distinct CDR3 protein forms one entry, paired with its most common genes and DNA. These V and J calls derive from TCRdb rather than the authors' analysis. The sample data list nearly 600,000 distinct CDR3 sequences, and approximately 15% of these were observed just once. Of the sample, 6.5% to 9% is held by the ten largest clones.

Overall results and qualifications from the work: Most expanded thyroid clonotypes (frequency above 0.001) were also detected in blood, suggesting blood repertoires may reflect thyroid immune responses. Sample size was not statistically predetermined, and blinding of investigators to group allocation was not performed. A 13 V-J signature model separated ophthalmopathy from stable hyperthyroidism, with around 91% sensitivity and just under 84% specificity in cross-validation and 80%/75% in testing. In validation, progression to ophthalmopathy was predicted by the model with around 70% sensitivity and 72% to 80% specificity, a median of roughly 6 months before onset.

The chain links TRBV28 with TRBJ1-4; confidence is insufficient to name the D gene. This sequence originates from a woman in her late teens or twenties with Graves' ophthalmopathy. Sequencing was carried out using blood. The DNA sequence follows: TGTGCCAGCACAAACGATTCCTGGGTTGGCGCAACTAATGAAAAACTGTTTTTT. Translated, this is CASTNDSWVGATNEKLFF.